This T cell receptor beta chain was sequenced during a study of T cell responses to AZD1222 COVID-19 vaccine. Study results and limitations: Repertoire samples came only from after the peak T cell response. Just 5 to 7 people given AZD1222 tested seropositive at baseline. CD4 TCRs associated with vaccination spanned spike, dominating at 160-218 and 743-854. The reported proportion of spike-specific TCRs targeting unmutated variant regions was nearly half.

To note about this clone: The antigen is undetermined. The sample has other DNA sequences that encode this CDR3 too.

Per the germline V gene, CDR1 is MNHEY and CDR2 is SVGAGI. CDR3 length equals 14 residues. V shed 2 bases, J shed 4 bases, and the junction held 4 bases outside the gene matches. Sequencing used immunoSEQ multiplex PCR; TCRdb keeps in-frame clones, though not all of them. The data hold roughly 130,000 clones, with 88% observed a single time. This chain connects TRBV6-5 to TRBJ2-7; the match to TRBD2 covers 8 bases. Here the sequenced sample was peripheral blood, taken on day 0 of MenACWY control vaccination. The source of this sequence is an adult in good health. The CDR3 region is CASSYGLAGYEQYF. CDR3 in DNA: TGTGCCAGCAGTTACGGACTAGCAGGGTACGAGCAGTACTTC.